This TCR beta chain is from a study of technical replicates of blood from a few donors. CDR3 size: 14 residues. From germline, CDR1 is SQVTM and CDR2 ANQGSEA. The V and J ends lost 4 bases and 5 bases respectively, with 14 bases between them. Sequenced by immunoSEQ multiplex PCR; TCRdb stores in-frame clones only, minus some. The table has tens of thousands of clones, approximately 93% seen once; the top ten hold roughly 0.36%. The chain is built from TRBV29-1 and TRBJ1-4; D remains unclear. The receptor's source is a human donor in good health. The sample taken for sequencing was T cells isolated from PBMCs. The CDR3 is CSVGSGTFNEKLFF. The CDR3 bases are TGCAGCGTTGGATCAGGCACATTCAATGAAAAACTGTTTTTT.